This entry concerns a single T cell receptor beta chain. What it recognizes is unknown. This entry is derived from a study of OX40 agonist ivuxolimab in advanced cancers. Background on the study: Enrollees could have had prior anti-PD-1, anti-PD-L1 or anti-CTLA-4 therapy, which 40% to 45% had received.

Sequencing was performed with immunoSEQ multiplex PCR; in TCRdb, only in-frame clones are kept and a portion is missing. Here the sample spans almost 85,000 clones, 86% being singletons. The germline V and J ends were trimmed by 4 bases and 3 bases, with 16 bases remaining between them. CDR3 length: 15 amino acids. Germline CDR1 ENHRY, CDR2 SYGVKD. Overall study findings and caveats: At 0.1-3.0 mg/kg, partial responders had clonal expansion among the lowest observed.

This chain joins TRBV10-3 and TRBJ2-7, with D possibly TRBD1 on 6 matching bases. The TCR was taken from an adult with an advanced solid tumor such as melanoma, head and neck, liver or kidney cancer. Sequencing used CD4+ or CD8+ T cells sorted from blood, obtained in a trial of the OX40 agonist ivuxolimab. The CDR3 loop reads CAISGSGQPGYEQYF. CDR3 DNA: TGTGCCATCAGTGGGTCAGGACAGCCGGGCTACGAGCAGTACTTC.